This T cell receptor beta chain was profiled in a study of cytomegalovirus exposure and HLA in healthy donors. Study results and limitations: The availability of immune exposure information extended only to CMV serostatus.

CDR1 and CDR2 (germline): SGHAT, FQNNGV. The CDR3 consists of 15 residues. With V trimmed by 3 bases and J by 0 bases, 4 bases remained unmatched. This PCR relied on a set of 60 Vbeta primers and 13 Jbeta primers. Profiled with immunoSEQ multiplex PCR; TCRdb holds only in-frame clones, not every one. The data show about 200,000 clones, around three quarters seen once. To note about this clone: Its target is unknown.

The sequenced sample consisted of PBMCs. The chain is built from TRBV11-2 and TRBJ1-2; 7 bases map to TRBD1. The receptor was isolated from a man aged 35 to 55 in good health and CMV-seronegative. CDR3 in DNA: TGTGCCAGCAGCTTGTACCAGGGGGCTAACTATGGCTACACCTTC. This encodes CASSLYQGANYGYTF.